One sample yielded the 16 T cell receptor beta chains listed below, sequenced in a study of control samples from healthy donors and cancer patients. Sequenced by immunoSEQ multiplex PCR; TCRdb stores in-frame clones only, minus some. The sample holds roughly 400,000 clones, 80% to 95% seen once. Material: PBMCs. These receptor sequences come from a man aged 35 to 55 with head and neck cancer.

This chain links TRBV14 with TRBJ1-4; 9 bases are a match to TRBD1. The CDR3 has 16 amino acids. The ends lost 4 bases at V and 6 bases at J; junction bases unmatched: 9. Germline-derived CDR1 and CDR2 are SGHDN and FVKESK. Written as DNA, the CDR3 is TGTGCCAGCAGCCCCCGACAGGGGGTATATGATGAAAAACTGTTTTTT. Protein: CASSPRQGVYDEKLFF.

The CDR3, as DNA: TGTGCCAGACCGGACAGGGGGGATGGAGCTTTCTTT. Translated, it gives CARPDRGDGAFF. This sequence joins TRBV25-1 and TRBJ1-1, with 10 bases aligning to TRBD1. The CDR3 consists of 12 residues. With V trimmed by 9 bases and J by 10 bases, 8 bases remained unmatched. Germline V gene lookup returns CDR1 MGHDK and CDR2 SYGVNS.

The gene calls are TRBV19 and TRBJ1-5, with TRBD1 identical over 7 bases. Germline CDR1 and CDR2: LNHDA and SQIVND (reference sequence). The CDR3 has 15 amino acids. V was pared by 5 bases and J by 5 bases, with 9 bases of the junction left unmatched. Written as DNA, the CDR3 is TGTGCCAGTAGTGAATCGGGACAGTTTGATCAGCCCCAGCATTTT. It translates to CASSESGQFDQPQHF.

The gene calls are TRBV29-1 and TRBJ2-7, with D perhaps matching TRBD1 (6 bases). There are 14 residues in the CDR3. V gave up 4 bases and J gave up 7 bases, with 20 bases separating them. Germline CDR1 SQVTM, CDR2 ANQGSEA. The chain's CDR3 is CSVGTHRELGEQYF. CDR3 in DNA: TGCAGCGTTGGGACACACAGGGAGCTAGGGGAGCAGTACTTC.

This clone appeared once. The genes are TRBV3-1 (or the pseudogene TRBV3-2) and TRBJ2-5, with a weak D call TRBD2 (5 bases). Trimming shortened V by 3 bases and J by 4 bases, and 15 bases separated the two germline ends. The CDR3 runs 15 residues. Germline V CDR1 and CDR2: LGHDT, YNNKEL (reference sequence). CDR3 sequence: CASSQPGSFVETQYF. The DNA for the CDR3 is TGTGCCAGCAGCCAGCCGGGAAGTTTCGTAGAGACCCAGTACTTC.

The chain uses TRBV7-9 and TRBJ1-4, with D uncertain. Trimming left V 4 bases short and J 4 bases short, with 13 bases between. CDR1 is SEHNR, CDR2 FQNEAQ, per germline (reference sequence). CDR3 size: 15 residues. The CDR3 protein is CASSSNGLDNEKLFF. The CDR3 region has the DNA TGTGCCAGCAGCTCCAATGGACTGGATAATGAAAAACTGTTTTTT. Full variable domain (outside the CDR3, taken from reference TRBV7-9 and TRBJ1-4): DTGVSQNPRHKITKRGQNVTFRCDPISEHNRLYWYRQTLGQGPEFLTYFQNEAQLEKSRLLSDRFSAERPKGSFSTLEIQRTEQGDSAMYLCASSSNGLDNEKLFFGSGTQLSVL.

J is TRBJ1-6 and V is TRBV6-5; D is ambiguous. The germline V gene has CDR1 MNHEY and CDR2 SVGAGI. V lost 10 bases, J lost 10 bases, and 17 bases lay in between. CDR3 length equals 13 residues. CDR3 sequence reads: CATTVRDESPLHF. CDR3 sequence (DNA): TGTGCCACCACGGTTAGGGATGAATCACCCCTCCACTTT.

The V and J genes are TRBV9 and TRBJ2-7; 8 positions agree with TRBD2. CDR3 length equals 14 residues. In germline, CDR1 is SGDLS, CDR2 YYNGEE. The junction had 7 bases not matched to a gene; V was cut back by 5 bases and J by 3 bases. This chain's CDR3 is CASSPGGIDYEQYF. DNA of the CDR3: TGTGCCAGCAGTCCGGGGGGGATTGACTACGAGCAGTACTTC.

CDR3 coding DNA: TGTGCCAGTAAACAGGGGGGAACGAACACCGGGGAGCTGTTTTTT. The encoded protein is CASKQGGTNTGELFF. The chain uses TRBV19 and TRBJ2-2; 8 nucleotides align to TRBD1. The CDR3 consists of 15 residues. The V gene's germline CDR1 is LNHDA and CDR2 SQIVND (reference sequence). V lost 7 bases to trimming and J lost 0 bases; unmatched junction nucleotides: 4.

The chain uses TRBV18 and TRBJ1-5, with 10 bases fitting TRBD1. Trimming removed 3 bases from V and 5 bases from J; junction bases left unmatched: 4. This CDR3 region has 15 residues. Germline CDR1 reads KGHSH; CDR2 reads LQKENI. The CDR3 is CASSPGTGDDQPQHF. The CDR3 bases are TGTGCCAGCTCACCCGGGACAGGGGACGATCAGCCCCAGCATTTT.

The chain links TRBV18 to TRBJ2-7; TRBD1 matches at 9 bases. V gave up 3 bases and J gave up 2 bases; unmatched junction bases: 11. This CDR3 region has 17 residues. Germline lookup yields CDR1 KGHSH and CDR2 LQKENI. The CDR3: CASSPGTDRGRPYEQYF. The DNA of the CDR3 is TGTGCCAGCTCACCCGGGACGGACAGGGGACGCCCCTACGAGCAGTACTTC.

CDR3 protein: CASSFKEGDTEAFF. In nucleotides, the CDR3 is TGTGCCAGCAGCTTTAAGGAGGGGGACACTGAAGCTTTCTTT. The chain combines TRBV7-3 with TRBJ1-1, with D possibly being TRBD1 (6 bases). The CDR3 consists of 14 residues. The germline gives CDR1 SGHTA, CDR2 FQGTGA. V dropped 3 bases and J dropped 3 bases, with 11 bases sitting between them.

The V and J genes are TRBV30 and TRBJ1-5, with unresolved D. V lost 5 bases to trimming and J lost 1 base, with 12 bases between them. The CDR3 loop spans 14 amino acids. Germline values: CDR1 GTSNPN, CDR2 SVGIG (reference sequence). CDR3 nucleotide sequence: TGTGCCTGGCGAAGCACGGTGAGCAATCAGCCCCAGCATTTT. Translation: CAWRSTVSNQPQHF.

J is TRBJ2-5 and V is TRBV18, with D uncertain. The V end was cut by 6 bases, the J end by 2 bases, with 16 bases between. The CDR3 consists of 15 residues. Germline V gives CDR1 KGHSH, CDR2 LQKENI. CDR3 residues: CASSLNMAVQETQYF. DNA for the CDR3: TGTGCCAGCTCTCTAAATATGGCGGTTCAAGAGACCCAGTACTTC.

The V gene is TRBV4-3, the J gene TRBJ2-5; tentative D call: TRBD2 (5 bases). CDR3 length equals 14 residues. The germline CDR1 and CDR2 sequences are LGHNA and YSLEER. Trimming pared 0 bases from V and 5 bases from J, leaving 10 bases between. CDR3 nucleotides: TGCGCCAGCAGCCAAGATTTAGGCGGGGAGACCCAGTACTTC. Its protein is CASSQDLGGETQYF.

A remark on this clone: A read error may produce the germline difference seen at one junction end. This chain uses TRBV7-7 with TRBJ2-1; 12 nucleotides align to TRBD2. Looked up from germline, CDR1 is SSHAT and CDR2 is FNYEAQ (reference sequence). This CDR3 spans 15 amino acids. The CDR3 nucleotides are TGTGCTAGCAGCTCTCTAGCGGGGGGGAACAATGAGCAGTTCTTC. Translated: CASSSLAGGNNEQFF.